A selection of T cell receptor beta chains follows, all from one sample in a study of cytomegalovirus exposure and HLA in healthy donors. Measured with immunoSEQ multiplex PCR; TCRdb has only the in-frame clones, and not every one. This sample has about 92,000 clones; 81% occur once, and the top ten carry about 1.2%. The sequenced sample consisted of PBMCs. These receptors all stem from a girl aged 2-9 years in good health and CMV-seropositive. Each CDR3 is given with its conserved first and last residue. A D gene is named only where the DNA matches it firmly. Clone size is shown for a subset of rows, as once, few, many or a class of expanded clone.

>TRBV5-1|.|TRBJ2-7|TRBD2
CASSSGTSGYPSEQYF
TGCGCCAGCAGCTCCGGGACTAGCGGATATCCTTCCGAGCAGTACTTC
>TRBV19|.|TRBJ1-1|TRBD1
CASSMGAGGIGEAFF
TGTGCCAGTAGTATGGGAGCAGGGGGGATTGGCGAAGCTTTCTTT
>TRBV19|.|TRBJ1-2|TRBD1
CASSIGQGPYGYTF
TGTGCCAGTAGTATTGGACAGGGGCCTTATGGCTACACCTTC
>TRBV10-1|.|TRBJ1-2|.
CASSESKSGGYTF
TGCGCCAGCAGTGAGTCGAAATCCGGTGGCTACACCTTC
>TRBV30|few|TRBJ1-1|TRBD1
CAWTGQGFGEAFF
TGTGCCTGGACCGGACAGGGATTCGGTGAAGCTTTCTTT
>TRBV29-1|.|TRBJ2-2|TRBD2
CSVVERGVANTGELFF
TGCAGCGTTGTAGAGCGGGGGGTCGCGAACACCGGGGAGCTGTTTTTT
>TRBV29-1|.|TRBJ1-1|.
CSVQWGAEAFF
TGCAGCGTCCAGTGGGGGGCTGAAGCTTTCTTT
>TRBV4-1|.|TRBJ2-1|.
CASSQSAGVESSYNEQFF
TGCGCCAGCAGCCAATCCGCCGGGGTCGAGAGCTCCTACAATGAGCAGTTCTTC
>TRBV27|.|TRBJ2-2|.
CASSLTAAGELFF
TGTGCCAGCAGTCTGACAGCTGCCGGGGAGCTGTTTTTT
>TRBV4-2|.|TRBJ2-7|TRBD2
CASSQDFTSGAYEQYF
TGTGCCAGCAGCCAAGATTTCACTAGCGGGGCCTACGAGCAGTACTTC
>TRBV10-3|.|TRBJ1-3|TRBD1
CAITDGQGVGNTIYF
TGTGCCATCACCGATGGACAGGGAGTGGGAAACACCATATATTTT
>TRBV21-1|.|TRBJ1-1|.
CASSKRADGKRTRNTEAFF
TGTGCCAGCAGCAAAAGAGCGGACGGGAAAAGAACCCGGAACACTGAAGCTTTCTTT
>TRBV18|.|TRBJ1-2|.
CASSGGGRGYGYTF
TGTGCCAGCTCAGGAGGAGGGCGAGGGTATGGCTACACCTTC
>TRBV5-4|.|TRBJ1-1|.
CASSLVEVVGTEAFF
TGTGCCAGCAGCTTGGTCGAGGTTGTCGGCACTGAAGCTTTCTTT
>TRBV6-5|.|TRBJ1-1|TRBD1
CASSYGTGMNTEAFF
TGTGCCAGCAGTTACGGGACAGGCATGAACACTGAAGCTTTCTTT
>TRBV6-5|.|TRBJ2-1|TRBD2
CASSYQSGGGNNEQFF
TGTGCCAGCAGTTACCAGTCTGGGGGGGGGAACAATGAGCAGTTCTTC
>TRBV6-5|.|TRBJ1-2|TRBD1
CASSYETGGDYGYTF
TGTGCCAGCAGTTACGAGACAGGGGGGGACTATGGCTACACCTTC
>TRBV5-1|.|TRBJ1-1|.
CASRTQVGTLSEAFF
TGCGCCAGCAGGACGCAAGTAGGGACATTGAGTGAAGCTTTCTTT
>TRBV6-5|.|TRBJ1-2|.
CASSYSIVGQDGYTF
TGTGCCAGCAGTTACTCGATAGTGGGGCAGGATGGCTACACCTTC
>TRBV10-2|.|TRBJ2-3|TRBD2
CTSSVTAGGPGDTQYF
TGCACCAGCAGTGTCACGGCGGGAGGGCCTGGAGATACGCAGTATTTT
>TRBV16|.|TRBJ1-4|TRBD1
CASSPRTGEKLFF
TGTGCCAGCAGCCCTCGGACAGGTGAAAAACTGTTTTTT
>TRBV15|.|TRBJ2-5|.
CATSSPSSVGETQYF
TGTGCCACCAGCAGTCCATCTAGTGTGGGAGAGACCCAGTACTTC
>TRBV4-2|.|TRBJ1-4|.
CASSHRRLLNEKLFF
TGTGCCAGCAGCCATCGTCGACTGCTTAATGAAAAACTGTTTTTT
>TRBV2|.|TRBJ1-1|.
CASSFAFREQAMNTEAFF
TGTGCCAGCAGTTTCGCGTTCAGAGAACAGGCTATGAACACTGAAGCTTTCTTT
>TRBV5-1|.|TRBJ1-1|TRBD1
CASSFLDRGGTEAFF
TGCGCCAGCAGCTTTCTTGACAGGGGGGGCACTGAAGCTTTCTTT
>TRBV30|.|TRBJ2-1|TRBD2
CAWSYERGPYNEQFF
TGTGCCTGGAGTTACGAGCGGGGGCCTTACAATGAGCAGTTCTTC
>TRBV7-8|.|TRBJ2-3|TRBD2
CASSLVGGLETQYF
TGTGCCAGCAGCTTAGTAGGCGGACTAGAAACGCAGTATTTT
>TRBV27|once|TRBJ1-5|.
CASTDSFDQPQHF
TGTGCCAGCACCGACAGTTTCGATCAGCCCCAGCATTTT
>TRBV5-1|.|TRBJ1-3|.
CASSVGQGNTIYF
TGCGCCAGCAGCGTAGGACAGGGAAACACCATATATTTT
>TRBV25-1|few|TRBJ2-6|TRBD1
CASSDLGQEPSGANVLTF
TGTGCCAGCAGTGATCTAGGACAGGAGCCCTCTGGGGCCAACGTCCTGACTTTC
>TRBV4-1|.|TRBJ2-5|TRBD2
CASSLTGTSGRGIQETQYF
TGCGCCAGCAGCCTTACCGGGACTAGCGGGAGGGGAATCCAAGAGACCCAGTACTTC
>TRBV6-1|many|TRBJ2-7|TRBD1
CASSEVTGGGGSSEQYF
TGTGCCAGCAGTGAAGTGACAGGGGGCGGAGGAAGTTCCGAGCAGTACTTC
>TRBV6-1|.|TRBJ1-5|TRBD1
CASSERDSDQPQHF
TGTGCCAGCAGTGAAAGGGACAGCGATCAGCCCCAGCATTTT
>TRBV7-9|.|TRBJ2-1|TRBD2
CASSLGAGGPPTEQFF
TGTGCCAGCAGCTTAGGGGCGGGAGGACCCCCTACAGAGCAGTTCTTC
>TRBV27|.|TRBJ2-3|.
CASRGGRTDTQYF
TGTGCCAGCAGGGGGGGGCGCACAGATACGCAGTATTTT
>TRBV5-8|.|TRBJ1-1|.
CASSTRKTAAMNTEAFF
TGTGCCAGCAGCACCAGAAAGACGGCGGCCATGAACACTGAAGCTTTCTTT
>TRBV27|.|TRBJ1-2|TRBD1
CASSSGTGANYTF
TGTGCCAGCAGTTCTGGGACAGGGGCCAACTACACCTTC
>TRBV7-2|.|TRBJ1-1|.
CASSGSFF
TGTGCCAGCAGCGGCTCTTTCTTT
>TRBV18|.|TRBJ2-7|.
CASSPSPRGPEQYF
TGTGCCAGCTCACCCAGCCCCAGAGGGCCCGAGCAGTACTTC
>TRBV6-5|.|TRBJ2-7|.
CASSYGLVQYF
TGTGCCAGCAGTTACGGGCTCGTGCAGTACTTC
>TRBV29-1|.|TRBJ2-3|.
CSVEGHRAVGTDTQYF
TGCAGCGTTGAAGGCCACAGGGCTGTAGGCACAGATACGCAGTATTTT
>TRBV18|.|TRBJ1-2|.
CASSPGRDYGYTF
TGTGCCAGCTCACCCGGGAGGGACTATGGCTACACCTTC
>TRBV30|.|TRBJ2-7|TRBD1
CAYSSGTGPYEQYF
TGTGCCTACTCATCCGGGACAGGGCCCTACGAGCAGTACTTC
>TRBV2|.|TRBJ1-4|TRBD1
CANSRDSNEKLFF
TGTGCCAACTCTAGGGACAGTAATGAAAAACTGTTTTTT
>TRBV27|.|TRBJ2-7|.
CASSPIRTGISPYEQYF
TGTGCCAGCAGCCCCATCCGCACAGGGATTTCCCCCTACGAGCAGTACTTC
>TRBV27|.|TRBJ1-4|TRBD1
CASSSILGQNNEKLFF
TGTGCCAGCAGTTCAATACTGGGACAGAATAATGAAAAACTGTTTTTT
>TRBV11-2|.|TRBJ2-6|.
CASSSQGSGANVLTF
TGTGCCAGCAGCTCACAGGGATCTGGGGCCAACGTCCTGACTTTC
>TRBV6-5|.|TRBJ1-2|TRBD1
CASSYGTGGRGYGYTF
TGTGCCAGCAGTTACGGGACAGGGGGCCGGGGCTATGGCTACACCTTC
>TRBV4-1|few|TRBJ2-7|TRBD1
CASSQDMDRYYEQYF
TGCGCCAGCAGCCAAGATATGGACAGGTACTACGAGCAGTACTTC
>TRBV5-4|.|TRBJ2-5|TRBD1
CASSLGGQGEETQYF
TGTGCCAGCAGCTTGGGGGGACAGGGGGAAGAGACCCAGTACTTC
>TRBV4-1|.|TRBJ2-1|.
CASSQDLRAHEQFF
TGCGCCAGCAGCCAAGATCTCAGGGCCCATGAGCAGTTCTTC
>TRBV30|.|TRBJ2-7|TRBD1
CALIQGAGNEQYF
TGTGCCTTAATACAGGGGGCTGGCAACGAGCAGTACTTC
>TRBV21-1|once|TRBJ2-3|.
CASSKGDTRSVGTDTQYF
TGTGCCAGCAGCAAAGGGGACACTAGATCTGTGGGCACAGATACGCAGTATTTT